The 29 T cell receptor beta chains below come from one sample, sequenced in a study of T cell responses to AZD1222 COVID-19 vaccine. Sequencing used immunoSEQ multiplex PCR; TCRdb keeps in-frame clones, though not all of them. In total, the table holds under 150,000 clones. Source material: peripheral blood. The origin of the receptors is an adult in good health.

The genes are TRBV7-2 and TRBJ1-3; D not resolved. Trimming removed 5 bases from V and 0 bases from J, with 11 bases in between. The CDR3 extends over 15 amino acids. Germline V gene data show CDR1 as SGHTA and CDR2 as FQGNSA. In DNA form, the CDR3 reads TGTGCCAGCAGCCGCGACCCCGGCTCTGGAAACACCATATATTTT. This codes for CASSRDPGSGNTIYF.

The CDR3 loop is CASTEQGFTNEKLFF. Written as DNA, the CDR3 is TGTGCCAGTACCGAGCAGGGGTTCACTAATGAAAAACTGTTTTTT. This rearrangement joins TRBV19 to TRBJ1-4, with a tentative D call TRBD1 (6 bases). Trimming removed 7 bases at V and 2 bases at J, with 14 bases between. This CDR3 spans 15 amino acids. CDR1 is LNHDA and CDR2 is SQIVND in the germline V gene (reference sequence).

The chain is built from TRBV6-2 or TRBV6-3 and TRBJ1-1; D gene ambiguous. Trimming removed 1 base from V and 0 bases from J, with 3 bases in between. Germline V lookup: CDR1 MNHEY, CDR2 SVGEGT. This CDR3 contains 13 residues. CDR3 sequence: CASSYLMNTEAFF. The CDR3 DNA follows: TGTGCCAGCAGTTACTTGATGAACACTGAAGCTTTCTTT.

A word on this clone: Other nucleotide sequences from this sample produce the same CDR3. This chain links TRBV11-2 with TRBJ1-3, with unresolved D. CDR1 is SGHAT, CDR2 FQNNGV, per germline. This CDR3 region has 12 residues. V lost 5 bases to trimming and J lost 0 bases, with 2 bases between them. CDR3 DNA: TGTGCCAGCAGCCTCTCTGGAAACACCATATATTTT. Protein product: CASSLSGNTIYF.

The V gene is TRBV5-1, the J gene TRBJ1-1; the D gene is possibly TRBD1 (5 bases). Trimming pared 5 bases from V and 5 bases from J, leaving 7 bases between. From germline, CDR1 is SGHRS and CDR2 YFSETQ. The CDR3 covers 11 residues. The CDR3 loop is CASRRGTEAFF. The CDR3 DNA is TGCGCCAGCAGACGGGGGACTGAAGCTTTCTTT.

The rearrangement uses TRBV3-1 (or the pseudogene TRBV3-2) and TRBJ1-5; a possible D gene is TRBD1 (6 bases). From germline, CDR1 is LGHDT and CDR2 YNNKEL (reference sequence). This CDR3 is built from 14 residues. The V end was cut by 4 bases, the J end by 9 bases, with 16 bases between. The CDR3 DNA follows: TGTGCCAGCAGCCCAGGGGATTTAAAGCGGCCCCAGCATTTT. It yields the protein CASSPGDLKRPQHF.

This chain links TRBV19 with TRBJ2-2, with TRBD2 matching 10 bases. The CDR3 spans 15 residues. Germline trimming cut 3 bases from V and 7 bases from J; bases unmatched to any gene: 5. The V gene's germline CDR1 is LNHDA and CDR2 SQIVND (reference sequence). The CDR3: CASSIASGGVGELFF. The CDR3 DNA sequence: TGTGCCAGTAGTATTGCTAGCGGGGGAGTCGGGGAGCTGTTTTTT.

This clone is large by frequency. The chain employs TRBV19 and TRBJ1-1, with 8 bases lining up with TRBD1. The V and J ends lost 8 bases and 4 bases, in that order; junction bases with no gene match: 12. From germline, CDR1 is LNHDA and CDR2 SQIVND (reference sequence). The CDR3 has 15 residues. CDR3 amino acids: CASRKQGGPGTEAFF. The DNA of the CDR3 is TGTGCCAGTCGGAAACAGGGGGGGCCGGGCACTGAAGCTTTCTTT.

The V and J genes are TRBV7-9 and TRBJ1-2; TRBD1 is a possible D gene (6 bases). The CDR3 covers 14 residues. With 1 base removed from V and 2 bases from J, the gap between germline ends came to 8 bases. Germline V lookup: CDR1 SEHNR, CDR2 FQNEAQ (reference sequence). CDR3 coding DNA: TGTGCCAGCAGCTTAGGAGGGGGGAACTATGGCTACACCTTC. It yields the protein CASSLGGGNYGYTF.

The rearrangement uses TRBV24-1 and TRBJ2-1; 8 bases map to TRBD1. The ends lost 10 bases at V and 3 bases at J; junction bases unmatched: 10. The CDR3 is made up of 15 amino acids. Germline V gene sequence: CDR1 KGHDR, CDR2 SFDVKD. This CDR3 reads CATSQKGTGYNEQFF. As DNA, the CDR3 is TGTGCCACGTCGCAGAAGGGGACAGGCTACAATGAGCAGTTCTTC.

V gene TRBV5-6 combines with J gene TRBJ2-7; D unresolved. The CDR3 runs to 12 residues. Between the trimmed V and J ends, which lost 2 bases and 2 bases, there was a span of 5 bases. Germline lookup yields CDR1 SGHDT and CDR2 YYEEEE. The DNA for the CDR3 is TGTGCCAGCAGCTTAGCCACCTACGAGCAGTACTTC. This encodes CASSLATYEQYF. Drawing the rest from reference TRBV5-6 and TRBJ2-7, the complete variable domain is DAGVTQSPTHLIKTRGQQVTLRCSPKSGHDTVSWYQQALGQGPQFIFQYYEEEERQRGNFPDRFSGHQFPNYSSELNVNALLLGDSALYLCASSLATYEQYFGPGTRLTVT.

The chain couples TRBV3-1 (or the pseudogene TRBV3-2) to TRBJ1-5; unclear D gene. Trimming shortened V by 2 bases and J by 0 bases, and 17 bases separated the two germline ends. This CDR3 contains 18 residues. Germline V CDR1 and CDR2: LGHDT, YNNKEL (reference sequence). CDR3 protein: CASSQSGVRALSNQPQHF. The DNA for the CDR3 is TGTGCCAGCAGCCAATCTGGGGTCCGGGCGCTTAGCAATCAGCCCCAGCATTTT.

The chain is built from TRBV18 and TRBJ2-1, with TRBD2 matching 7 bases. The germline V gene has CDR1 KGHSH and CDR2 LQKENI. CDR3 size: 13 residues. V lost 6 bases, J lost 8 bases, and 7 bases stayed unmatched. DNA of the CDR3: TGTGCCAGCTCCCCTCCGGCGGGAGATGAGCAGTTCTTC. This codes for CASSPPAGDEQFF.

J is TRBJ2-7 and V is TRBV12-3 or TRBV12-4; 9 nucleotides align to TRBD1. This CDR3 has 13 residues. The ends lost 6 bases at V and 5 bases at J; junction bases unmatched: 5. The DNA for the CDR3 is TGTGCCAGCAGCTGGGACAGGGTAAACGAGCAGTACTTC. Translation: CASSWDRVNEQYF.

J is TRBJ1-1 and V is TRBV6-5; no reliable D call. The CDR3 totals 15 residues. Per germline, CDR1 MNHEY and CDR2 SVGAGI. Trimming took 2 bases from V and 1 from J, leaving 11 bases between them. CDR3 protein: CASSYDGRGNTEAFF. The CDR3 region has the DNA TGTGCCAGCAGTTACGATGGACGGGGGAACACTGAAGCTTTCTTT.

This chain joins TRBV5-1 and TRBJ1-5; a weak D match, TRBD1 (5 bases). The germline gives CDR1 SGHRS, CDR2 YFSETQ. Between the trimmed V and J ends, which lost 3 bases and 2 bases, there was a span of 9 bases. This CDR3 contains 14 residues. The CDR3 sequence is CASSWDGRNQPQHF. The CDR3 nucleotides read TGCGCCAGCAGCTGGGACGGTCGCAATCAGCCCCAGCATTTT.

The genes are TRBV11-3 and TRBJ2-1, with 7 nucleotides matching TRBD2. J was trimmed by 9 bases and V by 1 base; bases with no gene match: 6. CDR3 length: 14 residues. Germline V gene data show CDR1 as SGHNT and CDR2 as YENEEA. CDR3 DNA: TGTGCCAGCAGCTTAGTATCCTCGGGGGGTGAGCAGTTCTTC. Its translation: CASSLVSSGGEQFF.

The CDR3 region is CASSLGAAVYEQYF. CDR3 nucleotide sequence: TGTGCCAGCAGCTTAGGGGCGGCCGTGTACGAGCAGTACTTC. This chain links TRBV7-2 with TRBJ2-7; D is undetermined. The CDR3 is made up of 14 amino acids. Per the germline V gene, CDR1 is SGHTA and CDR2 is FQGNSA. V lost 1 base and J lost 4, with 11 bases in between. Based on the CDR3 plus reference TRBV7-2 and TRBJ2-7, the full variable domain is GAGVSQSPSNKVTEKGKDVELRCDPISGHTALYWYRQSLGQGLEFLIYFQGNSAPDKSGLPSDRFSAERTGGSVSTLTIQRTQQEDSAVYLCASSLGAAVYEQYFGPGTRLTVT.

The rearrangement joins TRBV15 to TRBJ1-1; 7 bases are a match to TRBD1. The CDR3 has 13 amino acids. Losses at the gene ends were 8 bases for V and 3 bases for J; bases not matched to a gene: 6. Per the germline V gene, CDR1 is LNHNV and CDR2 is YYDKDF (reference sequence). CDR3 bases: TGTGCCACCGGGGACAGTCAGTACACTGAAGCTTTCTTT. Amino acids: CATGDSQYTEAFF.

CDR3 DNA: TGTGCCAGCAGTCTACGAGACAGGAGTTACACTGAAGCTTTCTTT. It specifies CASSLRDRSYTEAFF. The chain uses TRBV6-5 and TRBJ1-1, with D possibly being TRBD1 (6 bases). V lost 5 bases to trimming and J lost 3 bases, with 16 bases between them. The germline V gene encodes CDR1 MNHEY and CDR2 SVGAGI. The CDR3 contains 15 residues.

The V call is TRBV7-9, the J call TRBJ1-4; the D gene is possibly TRBD1 (5 bases). The germline gives CDR1 SEHNR, CDR2 FQNEAQ (reference sequence). Deletions cut 1 base from V and 4 bases from J, with 7 bases between. There are 14 residues in the CDR3. The CDR3 loop reads CASSLGQNNEKLFF. The CDR3 bases are TGTGCCAGCAGCTTAGGACAGAATAATGAAAAACTGTTTTTT.

V usage is TRBV5-4 and J usage is TRBJ1-1; D gene ambiguous. This CDR3 contains 15 residues. Trimming removed 0 bases at V and 0 bases at J, with 9 bases between. Germline V gene sequence: CDR1 SGHNT, CDR2 YYREEE (reference sequence). CDR3 coding DNA: TGTGCCAGCAGCTTGGCCCGAGGTCTGAACACTGAAGCTTTCTTT. Protein product: CASSLARGLNTEAFF.

This chain connects TRBV27 to TRBJ2-6; TRBD1 matches at 7 bases. CDR1 and CDR2 from the germline V gene are MNHEY and SMNVEV (reference sequence). There are 18 residues in the CDR3. The junction had 8 bases not matched to a gene; V was cut back by 3 bases and J by 0 bases. CDR3 sequence: CASSLTQGKVSGANVLTF. The CDR3 region has the DNA TGTGCCAGCAGTTTGACACAGGGGAAAGTCTCTGGGGCCAACGTCCTGACTTTC.

The chain has TRBV3-1 (or the pseudogene TRBV3-2) and TRBJ1-4; D gene uncertain. The CDR3 spans 15 residues. The germline CDR1 and CDR2 sequences are LGHDT and YNNKEL (reference sequence). V was cut by 4 bases and J by 8 bases, with 17 bases left in between. CDR3 nucleotides: TGTGCCAGCAGCCCAATGGCGACGGTTGGGGAAAAACTGTTTTTT. This gives the protein CASSPMATVGEKLFF.

V is TRBV3-1 (or the pseudogene TRBV3-2) and J is TRBJ1-2; D gene ambiguous. V was trimmed by 1 base and J by 1 base, leaving 10 bases between them. This CDR3 spans 15 amino acids. The germline V gene has CDR1 LGHDT and CDR2 YNNKEL (reference sequence). The CDR3 DNA reads as TGTGCCAGCAGCCAAGGAATAGACCGTAACTATGGCTACACCTTC. Amino acids: CASSQGIDRNYGYTF.

The chain couples TRBV18 to TRBJ2-7; D might be TRBD2 (6 bases). The CDR3 runs to 15 residues. The germline V gene has CDR1 KGHSH and CDR2 LQKENI. The ends were cut back, 1 base at V and 6 bases at J, with 16 bases in the middle. Written as DNA, the CDR3 is TGTGCCAGCTCACCACGGGGGGTCCTTGCTTCCGAGCAGTACTTC. This gives the protein CASSPRGVLASEQYF.

V is TRBV5-1 and J is TRBJ1-1; a possible D gene is TRBD1 (5 bases). The V gene's germline CDR1 is SGHRS and CDR2 YFSETQ. The CDR3 consists of 15 residues. V lost 0 bases and J lost 7, with 16 bases in between. The CDR3 DNA follows: TGCGCCAGCAGCTTGGGGGGGACGGAGTACGTTGAAGCTTTCTTT. Its translation is CASSLGGTEYVEAFF. Full variable domain (outside the CDR3, taken from reference TRBV5-1 and TRBJ1-1): KAGVTQTPRYLIKTRGQQVTLSCSPISGHRSVSWYQQTPGQGLQFLFEYFSETQRNKGNFPGRFSGRQFSNSRSEMNVSTLELGDSALYLCASSLGGTEYVEAFFGQGTRLTVV.

The chain recombines TRBV6-5 with TRBJ1-1; 7 bases align to TRBD1. The CDR3 consists of 15 residues. The ends lost 0 bases at V and 5 bases at J; junction bases unmatched: 6. Per the germline V gene, CDR1 is MNHEY and CDR2 is SVGAGI. In DNA, the CDR3 is TGTGCCAGCAGTTACTCCGGCAGGGGGGGAACTGAAGCTTTCTTT. The encoded protein is CASSYSGRGGTEAFF.

The chain carries TRBV5-8 and TRBJ1-6, with D possibly being TRBD1 (6 bases). Germline CDR1 SGHTS, CDR2 YDEGEE. V was clipped by 3 bases and J by 2 bases, with 15 bases between them. The CDR3 consists of 17 residues. In DNA form, the CDR3 reads TGTGCCAGCAGCTCGCACAGGGATGGTACCTATAATTCACCCCTCCACTTT. Translating gives CASSSHRDGTYNSPLHF.